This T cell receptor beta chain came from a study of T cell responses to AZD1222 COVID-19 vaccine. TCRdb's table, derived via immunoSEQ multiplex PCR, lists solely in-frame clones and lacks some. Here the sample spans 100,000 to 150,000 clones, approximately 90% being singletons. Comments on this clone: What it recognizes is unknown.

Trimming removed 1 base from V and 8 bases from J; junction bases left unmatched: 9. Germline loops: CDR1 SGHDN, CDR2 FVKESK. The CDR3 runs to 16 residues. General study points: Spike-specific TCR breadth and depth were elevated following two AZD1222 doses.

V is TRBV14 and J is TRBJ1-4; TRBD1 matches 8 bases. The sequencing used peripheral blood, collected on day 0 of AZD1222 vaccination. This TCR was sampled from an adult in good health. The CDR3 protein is CASSQVAGGLLEKLFF. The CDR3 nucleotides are TGTGCCAGCAGCCAAGTGGCAGGGGGCTTGTTGGAAAAACTGTTTTTT.